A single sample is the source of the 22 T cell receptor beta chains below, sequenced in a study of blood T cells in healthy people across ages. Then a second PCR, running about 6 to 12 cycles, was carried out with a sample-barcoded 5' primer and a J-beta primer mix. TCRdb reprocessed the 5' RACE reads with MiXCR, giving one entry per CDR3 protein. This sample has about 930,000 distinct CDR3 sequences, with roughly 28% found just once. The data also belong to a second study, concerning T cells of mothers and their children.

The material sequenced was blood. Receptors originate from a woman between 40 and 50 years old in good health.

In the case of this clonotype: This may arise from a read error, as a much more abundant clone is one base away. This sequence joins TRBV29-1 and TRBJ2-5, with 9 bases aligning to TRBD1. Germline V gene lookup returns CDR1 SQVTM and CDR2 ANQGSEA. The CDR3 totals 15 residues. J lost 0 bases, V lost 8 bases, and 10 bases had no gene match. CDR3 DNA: TGCAGCCTAATGATGGGGACAGGGAACCAAGAGACCCAGTACTTC. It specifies CSLMMGTGNQETQYF.

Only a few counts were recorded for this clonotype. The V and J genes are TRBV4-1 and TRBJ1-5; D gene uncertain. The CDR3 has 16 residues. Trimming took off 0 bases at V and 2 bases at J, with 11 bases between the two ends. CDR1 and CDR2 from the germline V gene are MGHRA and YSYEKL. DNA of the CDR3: TGCGCCAGCAGCCAAGATCGGGGTGGTCGCAATCAGCCCCAGCATTTT. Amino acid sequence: CASSQDRGGRNQPQHF.

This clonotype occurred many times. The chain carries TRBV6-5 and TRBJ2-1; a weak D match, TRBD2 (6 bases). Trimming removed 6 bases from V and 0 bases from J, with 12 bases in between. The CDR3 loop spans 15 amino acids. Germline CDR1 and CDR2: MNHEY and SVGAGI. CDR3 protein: CASSSSGRSYNEQFF. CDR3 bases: TGTGCCAGCAGCTCGAGCGGGCGCTCCTACAATGAGCAGTTCTTC.

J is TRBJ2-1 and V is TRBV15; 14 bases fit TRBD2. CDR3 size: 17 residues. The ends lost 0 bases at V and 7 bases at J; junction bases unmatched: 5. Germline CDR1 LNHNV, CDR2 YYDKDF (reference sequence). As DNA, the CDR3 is TGTGCCACCAGCAGAGATCCCGGGACTAGCGGGGGAAATGAGCAGTTCTTC. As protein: CATSRDPGTSGGNEQFF. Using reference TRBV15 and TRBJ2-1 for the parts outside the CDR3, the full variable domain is DAMVIQNPRYQVTQFGKPVTLSCSQTLNHNVMYWYQQKSSQAPKLLFHYYDKDFNNEADTPDNFQSRRPNTSFCFLDIRSPGLGDTAMYLCATSRDPGTSGGNEQFFGPGTRLTVL.

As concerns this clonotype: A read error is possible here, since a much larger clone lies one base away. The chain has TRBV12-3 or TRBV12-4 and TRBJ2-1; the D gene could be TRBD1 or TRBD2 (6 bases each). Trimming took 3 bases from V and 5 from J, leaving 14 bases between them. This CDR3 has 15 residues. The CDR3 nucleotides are TGTGCCAGCAGTTTCAGAGGGGGGCATAACAATGAGCAGTTCTTC. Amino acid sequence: CASSFRGGHNNEQFF.

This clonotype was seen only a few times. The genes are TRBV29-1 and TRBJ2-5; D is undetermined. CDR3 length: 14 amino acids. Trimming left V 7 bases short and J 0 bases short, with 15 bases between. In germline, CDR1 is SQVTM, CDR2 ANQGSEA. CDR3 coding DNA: TGCAGCGGCACTCGAATCGACTACCAAGAGACCCAGTACTTC. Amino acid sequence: CSGTRIDYQETQYF.

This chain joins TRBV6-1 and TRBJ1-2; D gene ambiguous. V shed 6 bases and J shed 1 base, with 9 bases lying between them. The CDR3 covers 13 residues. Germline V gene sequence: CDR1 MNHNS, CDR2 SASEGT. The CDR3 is CASRPDINYGYTF. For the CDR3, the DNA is TGTGCCAGCAGACCCGACATTAACTATGGCTACACCTTC.

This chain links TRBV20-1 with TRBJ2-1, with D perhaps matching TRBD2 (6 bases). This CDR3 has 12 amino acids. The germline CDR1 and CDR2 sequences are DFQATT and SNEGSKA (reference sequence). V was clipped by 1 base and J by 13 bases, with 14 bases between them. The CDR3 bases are TGCAGTGCTAGAGTCCCCGGACTAACCCAGTTCTTC. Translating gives CSARVPGLTQFF.

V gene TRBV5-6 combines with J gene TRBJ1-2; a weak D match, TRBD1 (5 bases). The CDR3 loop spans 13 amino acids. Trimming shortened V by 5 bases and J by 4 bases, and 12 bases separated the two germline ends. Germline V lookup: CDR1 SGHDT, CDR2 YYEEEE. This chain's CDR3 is CASRWGTGYGYTF. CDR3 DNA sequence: TGTGCCAGCAGATGGGGCACGGGCTATGGCTACACCTTC.

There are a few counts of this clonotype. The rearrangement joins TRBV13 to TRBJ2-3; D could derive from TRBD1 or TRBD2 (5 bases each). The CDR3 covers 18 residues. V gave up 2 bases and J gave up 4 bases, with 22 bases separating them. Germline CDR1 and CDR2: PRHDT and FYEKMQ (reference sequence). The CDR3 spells CASSLSRWGSGDPDTQYF. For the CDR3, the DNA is TGTGCCAGCAGCTTAAGTAGGTGGGGGTCGGGTGACCCAGATACGCAGTATTTT. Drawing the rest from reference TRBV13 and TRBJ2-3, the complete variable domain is AAGVIQSPRHLIKEKRETATLKCYPIPRHDTVYWYQQGPGQDPQFLISFYEKMQSDKGSIPDRFSAQQFSDYHSELNMSSLELGDSALYFCASSLSRWGSGDPDTQYFGPGTRLTVL.

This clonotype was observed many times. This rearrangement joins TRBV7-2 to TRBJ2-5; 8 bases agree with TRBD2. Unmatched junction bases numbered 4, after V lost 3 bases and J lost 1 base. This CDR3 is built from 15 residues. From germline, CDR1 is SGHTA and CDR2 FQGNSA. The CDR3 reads CASSFQRGPQETQYF. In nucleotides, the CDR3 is TGTGCCAGCAGCTTTCAGCGGGGGCCCCAAGAGACCCAGTACTTC.

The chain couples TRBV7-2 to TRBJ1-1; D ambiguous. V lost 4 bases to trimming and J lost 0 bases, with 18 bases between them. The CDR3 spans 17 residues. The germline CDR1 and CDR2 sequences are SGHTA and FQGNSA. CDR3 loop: CASSSQAANTMNTEAFF. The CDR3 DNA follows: TGTGCCAGCAGCTCCCAGGCGGCGAATACGATGAACACTGAAGCTTTCTTT.

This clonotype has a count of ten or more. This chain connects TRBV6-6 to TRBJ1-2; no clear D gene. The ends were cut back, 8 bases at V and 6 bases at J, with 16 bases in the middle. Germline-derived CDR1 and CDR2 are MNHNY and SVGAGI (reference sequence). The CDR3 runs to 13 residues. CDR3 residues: CASAPAGFDGYTF. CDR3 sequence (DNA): TGTGCCAGCGCCCCCGCGGGGTTCGATGGCTACACCTTC.

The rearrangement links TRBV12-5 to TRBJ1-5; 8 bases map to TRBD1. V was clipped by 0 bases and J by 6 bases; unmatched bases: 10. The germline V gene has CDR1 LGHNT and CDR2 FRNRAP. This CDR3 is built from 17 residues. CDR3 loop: CASGLVQTGRGRQPQHF. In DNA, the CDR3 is TGTGCTAGTGGTTTGGTACAGACGGGCAGGGGGCGTCAGCCCCAGCATTTT.

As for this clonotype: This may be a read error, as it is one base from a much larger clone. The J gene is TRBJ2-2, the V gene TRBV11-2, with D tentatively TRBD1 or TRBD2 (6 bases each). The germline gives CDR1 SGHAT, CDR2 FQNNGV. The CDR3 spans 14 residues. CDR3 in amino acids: CASSFQVGGGERFF. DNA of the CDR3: TGTGCCAGCAGCTTCCAGGTCGGGGGCGGGGAGCGGTTTTTT.

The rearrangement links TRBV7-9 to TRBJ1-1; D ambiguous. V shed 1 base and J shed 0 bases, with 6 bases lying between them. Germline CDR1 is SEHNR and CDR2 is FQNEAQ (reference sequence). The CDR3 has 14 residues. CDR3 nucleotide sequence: TGTGCCAGCAGCTTAGTACGGGTGAACACTGAAGCTTTCTTT. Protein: CASSLVRVNTEAFF.

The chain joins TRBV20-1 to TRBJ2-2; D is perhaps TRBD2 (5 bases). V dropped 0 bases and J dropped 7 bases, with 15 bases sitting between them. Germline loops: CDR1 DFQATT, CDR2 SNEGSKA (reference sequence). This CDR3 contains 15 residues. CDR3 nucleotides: TGCAGTGCTAGAGATATATCGGGGAATGGCGGGGAGCTGTTTTTT. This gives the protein CSARDISGNGGELFF.

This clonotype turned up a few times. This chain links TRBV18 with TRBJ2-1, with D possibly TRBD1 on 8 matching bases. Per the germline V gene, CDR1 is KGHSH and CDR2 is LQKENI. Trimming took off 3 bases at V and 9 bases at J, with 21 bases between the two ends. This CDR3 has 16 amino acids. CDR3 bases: TGTGCCAGCTCACCTACATTGTCAGGGGGCGGGAGTGAGCAGTTCTTC. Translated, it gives CASSPTLSGGGSEQFF.

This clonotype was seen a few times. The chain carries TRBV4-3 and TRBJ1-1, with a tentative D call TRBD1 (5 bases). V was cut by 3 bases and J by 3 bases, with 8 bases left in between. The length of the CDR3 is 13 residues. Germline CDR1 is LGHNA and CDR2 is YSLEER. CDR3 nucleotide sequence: TGCGCCAGCAGCCAGGGACGGGACACTGAAGCTTTCTTT. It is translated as CASSQGRDTEAFF.

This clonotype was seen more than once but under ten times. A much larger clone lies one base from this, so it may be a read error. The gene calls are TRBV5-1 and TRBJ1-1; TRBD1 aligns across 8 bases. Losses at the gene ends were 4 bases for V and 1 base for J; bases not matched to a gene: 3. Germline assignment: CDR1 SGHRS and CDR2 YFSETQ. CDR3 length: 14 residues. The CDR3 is CASSTDRANTEAFF. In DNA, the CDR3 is TGCGCCAGCAGCACGGACAGGGCGAACACTGAAGCTTTCTTT. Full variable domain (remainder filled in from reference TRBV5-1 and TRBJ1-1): KAGVTQTPRYLIKTRGQQVTLSCSPISGHRSVSWYQQTPGQGLQFLFEYFSETQRNKGNFPGRFSGRQFSNSRSEMNVSTLELGDSALYLCASSTDRANTEAFFGQGTRLTVV.

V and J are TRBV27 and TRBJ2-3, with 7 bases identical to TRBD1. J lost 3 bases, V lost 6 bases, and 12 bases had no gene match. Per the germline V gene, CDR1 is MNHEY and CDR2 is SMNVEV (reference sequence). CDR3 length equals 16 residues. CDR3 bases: TGTGCCAGCAGCCCCGTCGGGACAGCGGAAACAGATACGCAGTATTTT. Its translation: CASSPVGTAETDTQYF.

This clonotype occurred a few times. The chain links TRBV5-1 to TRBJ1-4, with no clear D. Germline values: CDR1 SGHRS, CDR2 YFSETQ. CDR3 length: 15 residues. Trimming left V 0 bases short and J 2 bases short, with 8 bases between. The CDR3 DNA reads TGCGCCAGCAGCTTGGCGGGCGTTACTAATGAAAAACTGTTTTTT. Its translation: CASSLAGVTNEKLFF.